These T cell receptor beta chains were read from a single sample in a study of T cells after yellow fever vaccination. TCRdb re-analysed the 5' RACE reads in MiXCR, keeping a single row per CDR3 protein. The table shows some 600,000 distinct CDR3 sequences, with about 12% occurring only once. The sequences come from PBMCs, collected on the day of the yellow fever booster vaccination. All receptors derive from a man aged 25 to 40 who received the YFV17D yellow fever vaccine. Each CDR3 is given without its conserved first and last residue. The order of the fields is J gene, V gene, CDR3 length, clone size, CDR3 protein. Where a row states a size, it is once, few, many or the class of an expanded clone; other rows omit it.

j_gene: TRBJ2-3; v_gene: TRBV14; len: 12; abundance: few; CDR3aa: ASSQDTGFDTQY
j_gene: TRBJ2-7; v_gene: TRBV28; len: 12; abundance: NA; CDR3aa: ASSLLLGGYEQY
j_gene: TRBJ2-1; v_gene: TRBV12-3/TRBV12-4; len: 13; abundance: many; CDR3aa: ASSPPGPSYNEQF
j_gene: TRBJ2-5; v_gene: TRBV4-2; len: 14; abundance: few; CDR3aa: ASSPAVGGGQETQY
j_gene: TRBJ2-5; v_gene: TRBV12-3/TRBV12-4; len: 12; abundance: few; CDR3aa: ASSFSFTEETQY
j_gene: TRBJ2-5; v_gene: TRBV20-1; len: 12; abundance: few; CDR3aa: SASSGGVQETQY
j_gene: TRBJ1-3; v_gene: TRBV29-1; len: 11; abundance: NA; CDR3aa: SVRSNSGNTIY
j_gene: TRBJ1-1; v_gene: TRBV20-1; len: 12; abundance: few; CDR3aa: SASNIDRDTEAF
j_gene: TRBJ1-1; v_gene: TRBV9; len: 11; abundance: few; CDR3aa: ASSEVGGTEAF
j_gene: TRBJ2-2; v_gene: TRBV10-3; len: 12; abundance: few; CDR3aa: AIKASGGPGELF
j_gene: TRBJ2-1; v_gene: TRBV12-3/TRBV12-4; len: 9; abundance: NA; CDR3aa: ASSPPGEQF
j_gene: TRBJ2-3; v_gene: TRBV21-1; len: 13; abundance: NA; CDR3aa: ASSKAPRATDTQY
j_gene: TRBJ2-2; v_gene: TRBV19; len: 13; abundance: NA; CDR3aa: ASTPGLSGTGELF
j_gene: TRBJ2-1; v_gene: TRBV5-1; len: 15; abundance: NA; CDR3aa: ASSLALGREPHNEQF
j_gene: TRBJ2-6; v_gene: TRBV30; len: 18; abundance: NA; CDR3aa: AWSFYSRGFRHSGANFLT
j_gene: TRBJ1-3; v_gene: TRBV19; len: 12; abundance: NA; CDR3aa: ASSVRGLGNTIY
j_gene: TRBJ1-1; v_gene: TRBV7-9; len: 13; abundance: NA; CDR3aa: ASSDQTGGVTEAF
j_gene: TRBJ1-1; v_gene: TRBV9; len: 11; abundance: few; CDR3aa: ASSVMFGTEAF
j_gene: TRBJ2-5; v_gene: TRBV18; len: 12; abundance: NA; CDR3aa: ASSPPALRETQY
j_gene: TRBJ2-1; v_gene: TRBV29-1; len: 14; abundance: NA; CDR3aa: SVEAAGRGDYNEQF